These 9 T cell receptor beta chains originate from one sample sequenced in a study of blood T cell repertoires in COVID-19. The data were produced by immunoSEQ multiplex PCR, yet TCRdb's version contains in-frame clones alone and is incomplete. The table records 200,000 to 300,000 clones, around nine tenths of them present only once. What was sequenced was peripheral blood. The source of these receptors is a woman aged 55 to 70 with COVID-19, enrolled during active disease.

J is TRBJ1-3 and V is TRBV3-1 (or the pseudogene TRBV3-2); D is possibly TRBD1 (5 bases). This CDR3 is 16 amino acids long. The germline V and J ends were trimmed by 1 base and 2 bases, with 12 bases remaining between them. Germline CDR1 is LGHDT and CDR2 is YNNKEL (reference sequence). The CDR3 sequence is CASSQGSGGAGNTIYF. CDR3 in DNA: TGTGCCAGCAGCCAAGGTTCGGGGGGTGCTGGAAACACCATATATTTT.

This chain links TRBV24-1 with TRBJ2-2, with 7 bases that match TRBD2. The CDR3 is made up of 15 amino acids. The germline CDR1 and CDR2 sequences are KGHDR and SFDVKD. V was pared by 3 bases and J by 4 bases, with 4 bases of the junction left unmatched. CDR3 sequence (DNA): TGTGCCACCAGTGATAGCGGGATCCCCACCGGGGAGCTGTTTTTT. This encodes CATSDSGIPTGELFF.

The sample holds a few counts of this clone. The rearrangement uses TRBV4-3 and TRBJ1-4; D not certain. The CDR3 consists of 15 residues. Trimming removed 1 base at V and 5 bases at J, with 11 bases between. Germline V gene data show CDR1 as LGHNA and CDR2 as YSLEER. The CDR3: CASSQVGERNEKLFF. The CDR3 nucleotides read TGCGCCAGCAGCCAAGTCGGGGAGAGAAATGAAAAACTGTTTTTT.

This chain links TRBV15 with TRBJ2-3; TRBD2 might be the D (7 bases). The CDR3 length is 15 residues. The germline gives CDR1 LNHNV, CDR2 YYDKDF (reference sequence). The V end was cut by 6 bases, the J end by 1 base, with 14 bases between. CDR3 amino acids: CATSHQGGGTDTQYF. The DNA of the CDR3 is TGTGCCACCAGTCACCAAGGGGGGGGCACAGATACGCAGTATTTT.

The rearrangement links TRBV7-2 to TRBJ1-6; TRBD1 matches at 10 bases. Germline CDR1 reads SGHTA; CDR2 reads FQGNSA. Losses at the gene ends were 3 bases for V and 6 bases for J; bases not matched to a gene: 2. CDR3 size: 15 residues. The CDR3: CASSFDRGRNSPLHF. CDR3 DNA: TGTGCCAGCAGCTTTGACAGGGGGCGTAATTCACCCCTCCACTTT. The whole variable domain, remainder taken from reference TRBV7-2 and TRBJ1-6, is GAGVSQSPSNKVTEKGKDVELRCDPISGHTALYWYRQSLGQGLEFLIYFQGNSAPDKSGLPSDRFSAERTGGSVSTLTIQRTQQEDSAVYLCASSFDRGRNSPLHFGNGTRLTVT.

Details on this clone: At the DNA level, this CDR3 is encoded by other sequences in the same sample as well. The chain is built from TRBV28 and TRBJ1-5; a weak D match, TRBD1 (6 bases). The CDR3 loop spans 15 amino acids. The germline V and J ends were trimmed by 5 bases and 7 bases, with 18 bases remaining between them. Germline V gene sequence: CDR1 MDHEN, CDR2 SYDVKM. The CDR3 nucleotides read TGTGCCAGCAGTCCCTCCGGTGGGAGGGGGCAGCCCCAGCATTTT. Translation gives CASSPSGGRGQPQHF.

The gene calls are TRBV27 and TRBJ2-1; D remains ambiguous. The CDR3 is 15 residues long. V shed 8 bases and J shed 12 bases, with 26 bases lying between them. The V gene's germline CDR1 is MNHEY and CDR2 SMNVEV (reference sequence). CDR3 nucleotide sequence: TGTGCCAGCCGTCCTACGAGTTTCTTCGGGTCGGGGCAGTTCTTC. Protein product: CASRPTSFFGSGQFF.

V usage is TRBV11-3 and J usage is TRBJ1-4; D is uncertain. This CDR3 has 13 residues. Looked up from germline, CDR1 is SGHNT and CDR2 is YENEEA. V was cut by 2 bases and J by 4 bases, with 5 bases left in between. The CDR3 spells CASSLNFNEKLFF. CDR3 bases: TGTGCCAGCAGCTTAAACTTTAATGAAAAACTGTTTTTT. Full variable domain (missing parts from reference TRBV11-3 and TRBJ1-4): EAGVVQSPRYKIIEKKQPVAFWCNPISGHNTLYWYLQNLGQGPELLIRYENEEAVDDSQLPKDRFSAERLKGVDSTLKIQPAELGDSAVYLCASSLNFNEKLFFGSGTQLSVL.

The rearrangement joins TRBV4-1 to TRBJ2-7; a weak D match, TRBD2 (5 bases). The germline V gene encodes CDR1 MGHRA and CDR2 YSYEKL. V lost 1 base and J lost 0, with 10 bases in between. The CDR3 consists of 15 residues. The CDR3: CASSQVAGTSYEQYF. The CDR3 nucleotides read TGCGCCAGCAGCCAAGTTGCGGGTACCTCCTACGAGCAGTACTTC.